This TCR beta chain comes out of a study of T cells after yellow fever vaccination. Findings and caveats of the study: The study noted that FACS-sorted repertoires could contain abundant clonotypes contaminating from the bulk population.

The V gene end was trimmed by 4 bases and the J gene end by 2 bases; junction bases not matched to a gene: 4. Germline V gene lookup returns CDR1 SGHRS and CDR2 YFSETQ. This CDR3 is built from 14 residues. Concerning this clonotype: Its antigen is as yet unknown.

Generation of TCR cDNA used 5'RACE template switching (which added a universal primer site and UMIs). TCRdb re-analysed the 5' RACE reads in MiXCR, keeping a single row per CDR3 protein. The sample has around 530,000 distinct CDR3 sequences, less than 20% seen once. The chain joins TRBV5-1 to TRBJ2-3; 7 nucleotides agree with TRBD1. The sequencing here drew on PBMCs, taken 5 days after the first yellow fever vaccination. The clonotype was recovered from a man between 18 and 29 years old who received the YFV17D yellow fever vaccine. CDR3 nucleotides: TGCGCCAGCAGCACCGGACAGGACACAGATACGCAGTATTTT. Translated, it gives CASSTGQDTDTQYF.